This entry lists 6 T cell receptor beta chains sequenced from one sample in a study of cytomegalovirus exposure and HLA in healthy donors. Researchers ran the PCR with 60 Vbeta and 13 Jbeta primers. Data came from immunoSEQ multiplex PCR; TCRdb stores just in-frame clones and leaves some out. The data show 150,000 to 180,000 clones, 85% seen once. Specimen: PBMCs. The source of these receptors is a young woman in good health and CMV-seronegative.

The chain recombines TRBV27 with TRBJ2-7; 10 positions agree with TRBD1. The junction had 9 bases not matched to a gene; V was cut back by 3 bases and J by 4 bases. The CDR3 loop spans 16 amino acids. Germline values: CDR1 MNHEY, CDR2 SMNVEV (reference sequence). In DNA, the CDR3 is TGTGCCAGCAGTTTGTCCGGACAGGGGGTGAGATACGAGCAGTACTTC. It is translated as CASSLSGQGVRYEQYF.

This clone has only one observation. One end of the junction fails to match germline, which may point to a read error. The chain's CDR3 is CASRYPGGEFNF. DNA of the CDR3: TGTGCCAGCAGGTACCCAGGGGGTGAGTTTAACTTC. The chain recombines TRBV28 with TRBJ2-7; TRBD1 matches 7 bases. The germline V gene has CDR1 MDHEN and CDR2 SYDVKM. This CDR3 has 12 amino acids.

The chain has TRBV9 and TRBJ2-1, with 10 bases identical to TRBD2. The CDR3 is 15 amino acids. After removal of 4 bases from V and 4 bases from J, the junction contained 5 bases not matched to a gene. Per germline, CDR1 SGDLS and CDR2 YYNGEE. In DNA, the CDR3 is TGTGCCAGCAGCCCGAAGACTAGCGGGTACAATGAGCAGTTCTTC. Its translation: CASSPKTSGYNEQFF.

CDR3 residues: CASSSPGFDEKLFF. The DNA for the CDR3 is TGTGCCAGCAGTTCCCCGGGGTTTGATGAAAAACTGTTTTTT. This sequence joins TRBV28 and TRBJ1-4; unclear D gene. This CDR3 region has 14 residues. Germline CDR1 and CDR2: MDHEN and SYDVKM. Trimming cost V 4 bases and J 6 bases, with 12 bases left between them.

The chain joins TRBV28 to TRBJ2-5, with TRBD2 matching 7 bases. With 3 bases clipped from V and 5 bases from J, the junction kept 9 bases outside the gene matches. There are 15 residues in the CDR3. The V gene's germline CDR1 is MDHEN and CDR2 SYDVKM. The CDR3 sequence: CASSFPAGVRETQYF. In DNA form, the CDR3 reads TGTGCCAGCAGTTTTCCGGCGGGGGTGAGGGAGACCCAGTACTTC.

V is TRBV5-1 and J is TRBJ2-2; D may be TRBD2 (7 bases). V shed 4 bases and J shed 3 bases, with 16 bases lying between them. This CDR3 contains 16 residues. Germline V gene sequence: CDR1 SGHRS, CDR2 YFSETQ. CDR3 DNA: TGCGCCAGCAGCCGGGCCGGGGGGCGCGACACCGGGGAGCTGTTTTTT. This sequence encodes CASSRAGGRDTGELFF.